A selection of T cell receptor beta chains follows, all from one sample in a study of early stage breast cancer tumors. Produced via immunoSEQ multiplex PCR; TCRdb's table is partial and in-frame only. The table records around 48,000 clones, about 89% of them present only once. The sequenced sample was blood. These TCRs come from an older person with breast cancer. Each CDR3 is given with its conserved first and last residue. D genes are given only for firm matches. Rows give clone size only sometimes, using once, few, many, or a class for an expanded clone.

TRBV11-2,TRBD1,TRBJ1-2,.,TGTGCCAGCAGCCCCCCAGGGGGTGGCTACACCTTC,CASSPPGGGYTF
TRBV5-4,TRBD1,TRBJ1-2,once,TGTGCCAGCAGCTTACCAAGGACAGGGGGGTATTATGGCTACACCTTC,CASSLPRTGGYYGYTF
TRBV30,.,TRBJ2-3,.,TGTGCCTGGAGTGTACAAGGGGTTGGTACAGATACGCAGTATTTT,CAWSVQGVGTDTQYF
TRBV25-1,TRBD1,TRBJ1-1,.,TGTGCCAGCAGTGATCTGGAGGGACAGGGTTGGTCTGAAGCTTTCTTT,CASSDLEGQGWSEAFF
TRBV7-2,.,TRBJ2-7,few,TGTGCCAGCAGACCAACAGGGACCTACGAGCAGTACTTC,CASRPTGTYEQYF
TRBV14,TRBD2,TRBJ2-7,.,TGTGCCAGCAGCCAAGATCTTGGAGAGCGGGGCGGTTTC,CASSQDLGERGGF
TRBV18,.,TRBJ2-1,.,TGTGCCAGCTCACCGGAGCAAGGGGGCAATGAGCAGTTCTTC,CASSPEQGGNEQFF
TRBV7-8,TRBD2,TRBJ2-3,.,TGTGCCAGCAGCTTCGGACTAGCGGGGGCCAGCACAGATACGCAGTATTTT,CASSFGLAGASTDTQYF
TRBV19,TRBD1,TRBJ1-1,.,TGTGCCAGTGGAGGGACAGATAGTAAACGGGAAGCTTTCTTT,CASGGTDSKREAFF
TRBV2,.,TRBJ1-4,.,TGTGCCAGTGGGCGGGCTAATGAAAAACTGTTTTTT,CASGRANEKLFF
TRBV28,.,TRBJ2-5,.,TGTGCCAGCAGTTTTCAAAGCATACGGACCCAGTACTTC,CASSFQSIRTQYF
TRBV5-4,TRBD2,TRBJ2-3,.,TGTGCCAGCAGCCAGGGACTAGCGGGGGCACAGGGAGATACGCAGTATTTT,CASSQGLAGAQGDTQYF
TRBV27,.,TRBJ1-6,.,TGTGCCAGCAGTCGCGGGGTATCACCCCTCCACTTT,CASSRGVSPLHF
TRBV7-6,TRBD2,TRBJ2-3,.,TGTGCCAGCAGCACCAATTCGCCGGGACTAGCCACAGATACGCAGTATTTT,CASSTNSPGLATDTQYF
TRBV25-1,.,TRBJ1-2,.,TGTGCCAGCAGTGAATTTCCAAAACAGGATAACTATGGCTACACCTTC,CASSEFPKQDNYGYTF
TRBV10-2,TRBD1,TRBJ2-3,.,TGCGCCAGCAGTGAGTCGGGACAGGGCGCAGATACGCAGTATTTT,CASSESGQGADTQYF
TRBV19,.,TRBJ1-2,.,TGTGCCAGTAGTGCGACTGGACAGTATGGCTACACCTTC,CASSATGQYGYTF
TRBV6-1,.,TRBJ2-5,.,TGTGCCAGCAGTCTAGACAGGTCACAAGAGACCCAGTACTTC,CASSLDRSQETQYF
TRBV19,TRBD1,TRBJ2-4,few,TGTGCCAGTAGTGATTCAGGGGGCCGGGGCATTCAGTACTTC,CASSDSGGRGIQYF
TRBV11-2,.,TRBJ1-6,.,TGTGCCAGCAGCCCTAACAGGGATTCACCCCTCCACTTT,CASSPNRDSPLHF
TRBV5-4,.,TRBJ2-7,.,TGTGCCAGCAGCCCCGGGGGAGGACGATACGAGCAGTACTTC,CASSPGGGRYEQYF
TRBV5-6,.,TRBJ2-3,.,TGTGCCAGTTGGCGGGGGCAAGGAGATACGCAGTATTTT,CASWRGQGDTQYF
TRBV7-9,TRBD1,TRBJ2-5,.,TGTGCCAGCAGCCCTAGACAGGGTGGGGAGACCCAGTACTTC,CASSPRQGGETQYF
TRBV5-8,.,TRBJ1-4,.,TGTGCCTACGCAGGCCCAGGTGAAAAACTGTTTTTT,CAYAGPGEKLFF
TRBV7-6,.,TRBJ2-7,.,TGTGCCAGCAGCTTAAGCCCCCACTACGAGCAGTACTTC,CASSLSPHYEQYF
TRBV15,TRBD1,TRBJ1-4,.,TGTGCCACCAGCAGAGATCAGGACAGGGGTGAAAAACTGTTTTTT,CATSRDQDRGEKLFF
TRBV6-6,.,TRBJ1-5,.,TGTGCCGGGGGAGGGGTAAGCAATCAGCCCCAGCATTTT,CAGGGVSNQPQHF
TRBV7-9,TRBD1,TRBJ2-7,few,TGTGCCAGCAGACCCCCCGGGACAGGGGGGAACTCCTACGAGCAGTACTTC,CASRPPGTGGNSYEQYF
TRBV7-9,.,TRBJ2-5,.,TGTGCCAGCAGCTTAGGACTAGTAGGAGAGACCCAGTACTTC,CASSLGLVGETQYF
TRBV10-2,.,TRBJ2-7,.,TGCGCCAGCAGCAGTGGGGCAGAGCAGTACTTC,CASSSGAEQYF
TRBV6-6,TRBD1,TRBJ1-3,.,TGTGCCAGCAGTTATGGACAGGGCTCTGGAAACACCATATATTTT,CASSYGQGSGNTIYF
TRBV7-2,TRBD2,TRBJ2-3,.,TGTGCCAGCAGCCTTCAAGCGGGGTCCACAGATACGCAGTATTTT,CASSLQAGSTDTQYF
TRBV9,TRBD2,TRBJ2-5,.,TGTGCCAGCAGCGTAGGCCTAGCGGAAGAGACCCAGTACTTC,CASSVGLAEETQYF
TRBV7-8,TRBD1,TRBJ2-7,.,TGTGCCAGCAGCTCGCCGGACAGGGCCACCTACGAGCAGTACTTC,CASSSPDRATYEQYF
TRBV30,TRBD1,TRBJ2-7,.,TGTGCCTGTACCATTCCGGGACAGGGGAACTCCTACGAGCAGTACTTC,CACTIPGQGNSYEQYF
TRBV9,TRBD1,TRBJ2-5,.,TGTGCCAGCAGCGTAGGGACAGGGTATCACCAAGAGACCCAGTACTTC,CASSVGTGYHQETQYF
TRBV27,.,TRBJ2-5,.,TGTGCCAGCAGTCTCCTGACAGGCGGAGAGACCCAGTACTTC,CASSLLTGGETQYF
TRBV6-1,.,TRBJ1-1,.,TGTGCCAGCAGGACAGAGACGAACACTGAAGCTTTCTTT,CASRTETNTEAFF
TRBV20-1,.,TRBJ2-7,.,TGCAGTGCTAGACCCGCCTACGAGCAGTACTTC,CSARPAYEQYF
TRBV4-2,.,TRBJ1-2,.,TGTGCCAGCACCCTTTCCTCCGGGGAGCAATATGGCTACACCTTC,CASTLSSGEQYGYTF
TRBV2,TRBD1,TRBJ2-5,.,TGTGCCAGCAGCATAATGGGGGACAGCGTTGGGACCCAGTACTTC,CASSIMGDSVGTQYF
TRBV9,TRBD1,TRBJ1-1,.,TGTGCCAGCAGCGTAGAAGGGGGCGGCACTGAAGCTTTCTTT,CASSVEGGGTEAFF
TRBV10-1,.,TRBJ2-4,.,TGCGCCAGCAGTGATCCCGGGGAGGACATTCAGTACTTC,CASSDPGEDIQYF
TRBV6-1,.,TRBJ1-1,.,TGTGCCAGCAGAGTTGACAGGACCACTGAAGCTTTCTTT,CASRVDRTTEAFF
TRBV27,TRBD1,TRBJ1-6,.,TGTGCCAGCAGTTTATCACAGACAGGGGGCCTCGATAATTCACCCCTCCACTTT,CASSLSQTGGLDNSPLHF
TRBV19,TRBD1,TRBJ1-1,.,TGTGCCAGTAGTAAAGAGGCAAACAGGGGGAACACTGAAGCTTTCTTT,CASSKEANRGNTEAFF
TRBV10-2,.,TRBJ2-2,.,TGCGCCAGCAGTCAAACTTCCACTAGTGTCGGGGAGCTGTTTTTT,CASSQTSTSVGELFF
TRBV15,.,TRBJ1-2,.,TGTGCCACCAGCAGAGATGTTCTGTCCTATGGCTACACCTTC,CATSRDVLSYGYTF
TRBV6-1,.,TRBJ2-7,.,TGTGCCAGCAGTGAGCGGCTCTCCTACGAGCAGTACTTC,CASSERLSYEQYF
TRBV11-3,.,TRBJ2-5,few,TGTGCCAGCAGAACTTCCCAGGTTGAGACCCAGTACTTC,CASRTSQVETQYF
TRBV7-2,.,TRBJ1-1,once,TGTGCCAGCAGCTTCGGGTACCCGAGCACTGAAGCTTTCTTT,CASSFGYPSTEAFF
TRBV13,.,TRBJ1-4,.,TGTGCCAGCAGCCTACAGGGTATCAATGAAAAACTGTTTTTT,CASSLQGINEKLFF
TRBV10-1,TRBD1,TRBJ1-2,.,TGCGCCAGCAGGGCTGCCGGGACAGTAGATGGCTACACCTTC,CASRAAGTVDGYTF
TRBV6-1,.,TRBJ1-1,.,TGTGCCAGCAGTGATTGGGGGGGTGGGAACACTGAAGCTTTCTTT,CASSDWGGGNTEAFF
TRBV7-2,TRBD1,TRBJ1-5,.,TGTGCCAGCAGCCTAACAGGGGACCCGCCCCAGCATTTT,CASSLTGDPPQHF